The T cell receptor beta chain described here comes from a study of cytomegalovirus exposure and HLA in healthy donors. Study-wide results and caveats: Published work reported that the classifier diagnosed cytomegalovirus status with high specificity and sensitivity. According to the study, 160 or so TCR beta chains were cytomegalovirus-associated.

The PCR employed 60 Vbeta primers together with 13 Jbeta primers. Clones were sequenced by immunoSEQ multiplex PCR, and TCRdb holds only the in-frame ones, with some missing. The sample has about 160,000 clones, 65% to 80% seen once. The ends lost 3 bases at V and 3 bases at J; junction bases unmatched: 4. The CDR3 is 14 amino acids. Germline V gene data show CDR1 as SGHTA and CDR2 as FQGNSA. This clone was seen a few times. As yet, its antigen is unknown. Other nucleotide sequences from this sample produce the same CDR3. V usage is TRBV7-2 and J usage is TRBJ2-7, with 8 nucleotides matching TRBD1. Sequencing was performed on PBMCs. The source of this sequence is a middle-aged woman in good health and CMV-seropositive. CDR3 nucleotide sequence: TGTGCCAGCAGCTTTGGACAGGGAGACTACGAGCAGTACTTC. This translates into CASSFGQGDYEQYF.